This T cell receptor beta chain was identified in a study of T-cell reconstitution after alpha-beta-depleted transplantation in children. For TCRbeta, the library was prepared with unique molecular identifiers. Via MiXCR, TCRdb re-called the PCR reads, giving one row per CDR3 protein. Of 190,000 or so distinct CDR3 sequences in the sample, about 6.4% were seen once. This CDR3 contains 14 residues. Trimming took 5 bases from V and 6 from J; bases not matched to a gene: 10. The sequencing here drew on PBMCs from the stem cell graft donor, taken from the stem cell graft. V gene TRBV12-3 or TRBV12-4 combines with J gene TRBJ2-7; 7 bases fit TRBD2. This clonotype was obtained from a human donor who donated a stem cell graft to a child with Wiskott-Aldrich syndrome. CDR3 in amino acids: CASSTGTTFVEQYF. For the CDR3, the DNA is TGTGCCAGCAGTACCGGGACTACTTTCGTCGAGCAGTACTTC.